This TCR beta chain came from a study of cytomegalovirus exposure and HLA in healthy donors. General study results and limits: Immune exposure information comprised only CMV serostatus. Previously analyzed data showed that most TCR beta V segments were productive at a frequency of about 90% or about 30%. The study designated about 160 TCR beta chains cytomegalovirus-associated.

Comments on this clone: The target antigen is unknown.

Germline lookup yields CDR1 MNHEY and CDR2 SMNVEV (reference sequence). Trimming shortened V by 8 bases and J by 0 bases, and 14 bases separated the two germline ends. The CDR3 runs 14 residues. This PCR relied on a set of 60 Vbeta primers and 13 Jbeta primers. Clones were read by immunoSEQ multiplex PCR, and TCRdb kept only the in-frame ones, dropping some. The profile covers under 200,000 clones, with 81% appearing a single time and about 3.8% taken by the ten largest. The rearrangement uses TRBV27 and TRBJ2-7, with D possibly being TRBD2 (6 bases). The sequence came from a man between 50 and 59 years old in good health and CMV-seronegative. Material: PBMCs. The DNA for the CDR3 is TGTGCCAGCCGGGATAGCGGCAGCTCCTACGAGCAGTACTTC. Protein product: CASRDSGSSYEQYF.